This record looks at one TCR beta chain sequence and its context. What it binds is unknown. The data were taken from a study of CD8+CD57+ T cells in acquired aplastic anemia. Whole-study findings and limits: Statistical testing detected no significant gap in CD8+ Simpson's diversity between patients and controls. Some 31 shared CD8+ CDR3s appeared highly expressed within patients' immunodominant clones.

Genomic DNA, the template, was used for profiling of the TCR beta VDJ and CDR3. MiXCR was run by TCRdb on the reads, yielding one entry per CDR3 protein. The sample has some 150,000 distinct CDR3 sequences; 40% to 65% are singletons. CDR1 is MGHDK and CDR2 is SYGVNS in the germline V gene. Trimming cost V 2 bases and J 1 base, with 11 bases left between them. The CDR3 covers 15 residues. An expansion of CD8+CD57+ cells by flow cytometry had been shown in patients chosen for sequencing. Acquired aplastic anemia of severe grade affected all patients. Sequencing was performed on sorted CD4+, CD8+, or CD8+CD57+ T cells (not recorded which) from PBMCs. The receptor was isolated from a human donor with aplastic anemia. The rearrangement joins TRBV25-1 to TRBJ2-5; D is unclear. The CDR3 DNA reads as TGTGCCAGCAGTGAACCCACGCACTCCCAAGAGACCCAGTACTTC. Its translation is CASSEPTHSQETQYF.